This T cell receptor beta chain is drawn from a study of identical twins. General study results and limits: Insertions were fewer in abundant cord blood beta clonotypes, whereas memory repertoires showed none of this pattern. Among beta out-of-frame sequences, excess sharing between twins appeared weaker. Conclusions came from cross-sectional statistical analysis, not from following the same donors.

V was trimmed by 1 base and J by 4 bases, leaving 11 bases between them. The CDR3 is 14 residues long. The germline V gene has CDR1 GTSNPN and CDR2 SVGIG (reference sequence). This clonotype was counted a few times. Its antigen is as yet unknown. A universal primer site came from template switching; cDNA carried unique molecular identifiers. MiXCR, run by TCRdb on the 5' RACE reads, gives a single entry per CDR3 protein. Here the sample spans about 250,000 distinct CDR3 sequences, about 8.3% being singletons. This sample was also put to use in a study of yellow fever vaccine responses in identical twins.

This receptor was taken from a woman younger than 35 in good health. The sequenced sample consisted of CD8+ T cells sorted from blood. V usage is TRBV30 and J usage is TRBJ1-5; no clear D. The CDR3 region has the DNA TGTGCCTGGAGTGCCGCCAGCGTAAATCAGCCCCAGCATTTT. Protein product: CAWSAASVNQPQHF.